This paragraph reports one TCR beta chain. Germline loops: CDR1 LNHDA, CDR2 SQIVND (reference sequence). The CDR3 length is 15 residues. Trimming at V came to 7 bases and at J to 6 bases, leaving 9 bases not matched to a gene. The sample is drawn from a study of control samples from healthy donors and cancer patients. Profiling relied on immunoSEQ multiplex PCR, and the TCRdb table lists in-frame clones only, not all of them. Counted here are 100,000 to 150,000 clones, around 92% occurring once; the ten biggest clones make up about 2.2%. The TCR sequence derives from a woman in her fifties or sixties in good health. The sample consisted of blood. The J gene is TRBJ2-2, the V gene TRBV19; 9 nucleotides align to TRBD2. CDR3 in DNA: TGTGCCAGTACCTCAGTAGCGGGAGCCCCCGGGGAGCTGTTTTTT. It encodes CASTSVAGAPGELFF.